The rows below give T cell receptor beta chains drawn from one sample of a study of T cell repertoires in cytomegalovirus infection. A single record per CDR3 protein comes from TCRdb applying MiXCR to the reads. The sample consists of some 150,000 distinct CDR3 sequences, roughly 6% of them appearing once. Material: PBMCs. These receptors came from a human donor in good health (CMV status not recorded). Some clones in this sample may be carry-over from other donors' samples. Each CDR3 is given with its conserved first and last residue. The order of the fields is clone size, V gene, D gene, J gene, CDR3 DNA, CDR3 protein. D genes are given only for firm matches. Where a row states a size, it is once, few, many or the class of an expanded clone; other rows omit it.

clone size: few; V gene: TRBV5-4; D gene: .; J gene: TRBJ2-3; CDR3 DNA: TGTGCCAGCAGCCTGGGATCTACTAGCACAGATACGCAGTATTTT; CDR3 protein: CASSLGSTSTDTQYF
clone size: .; V gene: TRBV20-1; D gene: .; J gene: TRBJ1-1; CDR3 DNA: TGCAGTGCTAGAGAAACAGGGTCAGTTTCAGCTTTCTTT; CDR3 protein: CSARETGSVSAFF
clone size: many; V gene: TRBV6-6; D gene: TRBD2; J gene: TRBJ2-5; CDR3 DNA: TGTGCCAGCAGACACTCCTCGGGGGGGGGAGAGACCCAGTACTTC; CDR3 protein: CASRHSSGGGETQYF
clone size: many; V gene: TRBV6-1; D gene: .; J gene: TRBJ2-2; CDR3 DNA: TGCGGCAGCCGAGGTGGGCACGGGGAGCTGTTTTTT; CDR3 protein: CGSRGGHGELFF
clone size: many; V gene: TRBV19; D gene: .; J gene: TRBJ2-3; CDR3 DNA: TGTGCCAGTAGTATCGCCAGGCCTACAGATACGCAGTATTTT; CDR3 protein: CASSIARPTDTQYF
clone size: many; V gene: TRBV5-5; D gene: .; J gene: TRBJ1-1; CDR3 DNA: TGTGCCAGCAGCTTGGTACGAGAAGCGGGGGCGAATAGGGCTGAAGCTTTCTTT; CDR3 protein: CASSLVREAGANRAEAFF
clone size: many; V gene: TRBV7-7; D gene: TRBD2; J gene: TRBJ2-3; CDR3 DNA: TGTGCCAGCAGCGGCGGGGGGGACCCCTCCACAGATACGCAGTATTTT; CDR3 protein: CASSGGGDPSTDTQYF
clone size: many; V gene: TRBV5-6; D gene: .; J gene: TRBJ1-6; CDR3 DNA: TGTGCCAGCAGCTGGGGGGGCACGAATTCACCCCTCCACTTT; CDR3 protein: CASSWGGTNSPLHF
clone size: few; V gene: TRBV2; D gene: TRBD1; J gene: TRBJ1-6; CDR3 DNA: TGTGCCAGCAGACCCTCTCTGGGACAGGGTAATTCACCCCTCCACTTT; CDR3 protein: CASRPSLGQGNSPLHF
clone size: many; V gene: TRBV7-2; D gene: TRBD2; J gene: TRBJ2-5; CDR3 DNA: TGTGCCAGCAGCCGGCTACTAGCGATCGAGACCCAGTACTTC; CDR3 protein: CASSRLLAIETQYF
clone size: many; V gene: TRBV20-1; D gene: .; J gene: TRBJ1-1; CDR3 DNA: TGCAGTGCTAGACGCGGGGGCGGGTCCCCTGAAGCTTTCTTT; CDR3 protein: CSARRGGGSPEAFF
clone size: many; V gene: TRBV20-1; D gene: .; J gene: TRBJ1-1; CDR3 DNA: TGCAGTGCAAGGACCACGAACACTGAAGCTTTCTTT; CDR3 protein: CSARTTNTEAFF
clone size: many; V gene: TRBV11-1; D gene: .; J gene: TRBJ1-1; CDR3 DNA: TGTGCCAGCAGCTCCGACGGGGGGAACACTGAAGCTTTCTTT; CDR3 protein: CASSSDGGNTEAFF
clone size: many; V gene: TRBV19; D gene: .; J gene: TRBJ1-1; CDR3 DNA: TGTGCCAGTATTCCGACAGGTATCTTATATAGAAACACTGAAGCTTTCTTT; CDR3 protein: CASIPTGILYRNTEAFF
clone size: many; V gene: TRBV7-8; D gene: TRBD2; J gene: TRBJ2-5; CDR3 DNA: TGTGCCAGCAGCTTGGGCGGGGGGCGTGGGGGGACCCAGTACTTC; CDR3 protein: CASSLGGGRGGTQYF
clone size: many; V gene: TRBV10-3; D gene: .; J gene: TRBJ2-3; CDR3 DNA: TGTGCCATAAGGGACCACTTTAGCACAGATACGCAGTATTTT; CDR3 protein: CAIRDHFSTDTQYF
clone size: many; V gene: TRBV7-3; D gene: .; J gene: TRBJ2-5; CDR3 DNA: TGTGCCAGCAGCTCGGGGCCGGGGGAGACCCAGTACTTC; CDR3 protein: CASSSGPGETQYF
clone size: few; V gene: TRBV5-4; D gene: .; J gene: TRBJ2-7; CDR3 DNA: TGTGCCAGCAGCTTGGCGACCGGACGACATTACGAGCAGTACTTC; CDR3 protein: CASSLATGRHYEQYF
clone size: many; V gene: TRBV7-9; D gene: .; J gene: TRBJ1-5; CDR3 DNA: TGTGCCAGCAGCACAGAAGGGGGTCGGGACAGCAATCAGCCCCAGCATTTT; CDR3 protein: CASSTEGGRDSNQPQHF
clone size: many; V gene: TRBV28; D gene: .; J gene: TRBJ1-5; CDR3 DNA: TGTGCCACAACCGTGCGGACCCTTAGCAATCAGCCCCAGCATTTT; CDR3 protein: CATTVRTLSNQPQHF
clone size: many; V gene: TRBV29-1; D gene: TRBD1; J gene: TRBJ2-5; CDR3 DNA: TGCAGCGTTACAGGGGGCGCAGGGGAGACCCAGTACTTC; CDR3 protein: CSVTGGAGETQYF
clone size: many; V gene: TRBV6-2/TRBV6-3; D gene: TRBD2; J gene: TRBJ2-7; CDR3 DNA: TGTGCCAGCAGTTACCCGCTTGGCGCGGGGGGGCCAAACGAGCAGTACTTC; CDR3 protein: CASSYPLGAGGPNEQYF
clone size: medium-sized; V gene: TRBV7-2; D gene: .; J gene: TRBJ1-6; CDR3 DNA: TGTGCCAGCCGCACCGTCGTGGGCTCCTATAATTCACCCCTCCACTTT; CDR3 protein: CASRTVVGSYNSPLHF
clone size: .; V gene: TRBV9; D gene: TRBD1; J gene: TRBJ2-7; CDR3 DNA: TGTGCCAGCAGCGTAGGTGGACAGGGCTACGAGCAGTACTTC; CDR3 protein: CASSVGGQGYEQYF
clone size: many; V gene: TRBV19; D gene: TRBD2; J gene: TRBJ2-1; CDR3 DNA: TGTGCCAGTAGCCTAGCGGGGGTACCTAAGCAGTTCTTC; CDR3 protein: CASSLAGVPKQFF
clone size: few; V gene: TRBV20-1; D gene: TRBD2; J gene: TRBJ2-7; CDR3 DNA: TGCAGTGCTCCAGGGTTGGCGGGGGACGAGCAGTACTTC; CDR3 protein: CSAPGLAGDEQYF
clone size: many; V gene: TRBV11-2; D gene: .; J gene: TRBJ1-2; CDR3 DNA: TGTGCCAGCAGCATAGGGACCTCGTTCTATGGCTACACCTTC; CDR3 protein: CASSIGTSFYGYTF
clone size: .; V gene: TRBV6-2/TRBV6-3; D gene: TRBD1; J gene: TRBJ2-1; CDR3 DNA: TGTGCCAGCAGACCCAGGACAGGGTTGGGTGAGCAGTTCTTC; CDR3 protein: CASRPRTGLGEQFF
clone size: few; V gene: TRBV7-2; D gene: TRBD2; J gene: TRBJ2-7; CDR3 DNA: TGTGCCAGCAGCCCTCCGCGGGGGGGCTCCTCCGAGCAGTACTTC; CDR3 protein: CASSPPRGGSSEQYF
clone size: many; V gene: TRBV2; D gene: .; J gene: TRBJ1-4; CDR3 DNA: TGTGCCAGCAGTGAAACAGGGCCGGAAAAACTGTTTTTT; CDR3 protein: CASSETGPEKLFF
clone size: many; V gene: TRBV28; D gene: .; J gene: TRBJ1-2; CDR3 DNA: TGTGCCAGCAGTTGGGGTTCAAACTATGGCTACACCTTC; CDR3 protein: CASSWGSNYGYTF
clone size: many; V gene: TRBV5-4; D gene: .; J gene: TRBJ1-2; CDR3 DNA: TGTGCCAGCAGCTTGGCTGGACCGACCCTCTATGGCTACACCTTC; CDR3 protein: CASSLAGPTLYGYTF
clone size: many; V gene: TRBV7-2; D gene: TRBD2; J gene: TRBJ2-7; CDR3 DNA: TGTGCCAGCAGCCCTCGACTAGCGGGGGGCGAGCAGTACTTC; CDR3 protein: CASSPRLAGGEQYF
clone size: many; V gene: TRBV7-9; D gene: .; J gene: TRBJ2-1; CDR3 DNA: TGTGCCAGCAGCTTAGTCTCGGGACACAATGAGCAGTTCTTC; CDR3 protein: CASSLVSGHNEQFF
clone size: many; V gene: TRBV19; D gene: .; J gene: TRBJ2-4; CDR3 DNA: TGTGCCAGTGCACAACAGGGAAACATTCAGTACTTC; CDR3 protein: CASAQQGNIQYF
clone size: many; V gene: TRBV12-3/TRBV12-4; D gene: TRBD1; J gene: TRBJ1-6; CDR3 DNA: TGTGCCAGCAGTCTTAGCCCGGGGACAGCGAAAAATTCACCCCTCCACTTT; CDR3 protein: CASSLSPGTAKNSPLHF
clone size: many; V gene: TRBV20-1; D gene: TRBD1; J gene: TRBJ1-6; CDR3 DNA: TGCAGTGCTAGAGAGCGGACAGGGGTGACGATCTCCTATAATTCACCCCTCCACTTT; CDR3 protein: CSARERTGVTISYNSPLHF
clone size: many; V gene: TRBV11-3; D gene: .; J gene: TRBJ2-7; CDR3 DNA: TGTGCCAGCAGCCAGGAGCTCTGGGGCGAGCAGTACTTC; CDR3 protein: CASSQELWGEQYF
clone size: .; V gene: TRBV14; D gene: .; J gene: TRBJ2-3; CDR3 DNA: TGTGCCAGCAGCCAAGATTTCAGTTTTGGAAATACGCAGTATTTT; CDR3 protein: CASSQDFSFGNTQYF
clone size: many; V gene: TRBV7-9; D gene: .; J gene: TRBJ1-1; CDR3 DNA: TGTGCCAGCAGCCCAGACGCCCCGTCGACTGAAGCTTTCTTT; CDR3 protein: CASSPDAPSTEAFF
clone size: many; V gene: TRBV7-2; D gene: .; J gene: TRBJ2-1; CDR3 DNA: TGTGCCAGCTTACACGGACGGAGTCGGAATGAGCAGTTCTTC; CDR3 protein: CASLHGRSRNEQFF
clone size: many; V gene: TRBV7-2; D gene: TRBD2; J gene: TRBJ2-7; CDR3 DNA: TGTGCCAGCAGCTTAAGGGAGTTCCGGGGGGGCGAGCAGTACTTC; CDR3 protein: CASSLREFRGGEQYF
clone size: few; V gene: TRBV12-3/TRBV12-4; D gene: .; J gene: TRBJ2-1; CDR3 DNA: TGTGCCAGCAGTTTAGACAGGGGACTTGAGCAGTTCTTC; CDR3 protein: CASSLDRGLEQFF
clone size: many; V gene: TRBV7-6; D gene: TRBD2; J gene: TRBJ2-1; CDR3 DNA: TGTGCCAGCAGCCGGGGGGGCACCTACAATGAGCAGTTCTTC; CDR3 protein: CASSRGGTYNEQFF
clone size: many; V gene: TRBV19; D gene: TRBD1; J gene: TRBJ1-5; CDR3 DNA: TGTGCCAGTAGTCCCAAGGGACAGTTGGACAATCAGCCCCAGCATTTT; CDR3 protein: CASSPKGQLDNQPQHF
clone size: many; V gene: TRBV6-5; D gene: TRBD2; J gene: TRBJ2-1; CDR3 DNA: TGTGCCAGCAGTTACTCCGCGGGGGGATCATACAATGAGCAGTTCTTC; CDR3 protein: CASSYSAGGSYNEQFF
clone size: .; V gene: TRBV28; D gene: .; J gene: TRBJ2-6; CDR3 DNA: TGTGCCAGCAGTTTACCTTCATCTGGGGCCAACGTCCTGACTTTC; CDR3 protein: CASSLPSSGANVLTF
clone size: many; V gene: TRBV7-2; D gene: .; J gene: TRBJ1-2; CDR3 DNA: TGTGCCAGCAGCCGATCACAGGACCTCTATGGCTACACCTTC; CDR3 protein: CASSRSQDLYGYTF
clone size: once; V gene: TRBV15; D gene: TRBD1; J gene: TRBJ1-4; CDR3 DNA: TGTGCCACCAGCCGGGCAGGGGGTAATGAAAAACTGTTTTTT; CDR3 protein: CATSRAGGNEKLFF
clone size: few; V gene: TRBV11-2; D gene: TRBD1; J gene: TRBJ1-2; CDR3 DNA: TGTGCCAGCAGCCACGGGACAGGTCGTTCGGAGGGCTACACCTTC; CDR3 protein: CASSHGTGRSEGYTF